This T cell receptor (beta chain) was captured by sequencing in a study of T cell changes during pregnancy in multiple sclerosis. The CDR3 has 15 residues. Per germline, CDR1 SGHNT and CDR2 YYREEE (reference sequence). J lost 5 bases, V lost 5 bases, and 10 bases had no gene match. Here immunoSEQ multiplex PCR was the method, and the copy in TCRdb shows in-frame clones only, minus some. The sample holds about 28,000 clones, about 89% seen once. The clonotype comes from a female donor in good health, enrolled as a control in a pregnancy study. The material sequenced was CD4+ T cells from peripheral blood mononuclear cells, taken in the first trimester of pregnancy. J is TRBJ2-5 and V is TRBV5-4; 9 bases are shared with TRBD1. Written as DNA, the CDR3 is TGTGCCAGCAGACAATACAGGGGGCGCGGGGAGACCCAGTACTTC. Translating it yields CASRQYRGRGETQYF. Full variable domain (remainder filled in from reference TRBV5-4 and TRBJ2-5): ETGVTQSPTHLIKTRGQQVTLRCSSQSGHNTVSWYQQALGQGPQFIFQYYREEENGRGNFPPRFSGLQFPNYSSELNVNALELDDSALYLCASRQYRGRGETQYFGPGTRLLVL.